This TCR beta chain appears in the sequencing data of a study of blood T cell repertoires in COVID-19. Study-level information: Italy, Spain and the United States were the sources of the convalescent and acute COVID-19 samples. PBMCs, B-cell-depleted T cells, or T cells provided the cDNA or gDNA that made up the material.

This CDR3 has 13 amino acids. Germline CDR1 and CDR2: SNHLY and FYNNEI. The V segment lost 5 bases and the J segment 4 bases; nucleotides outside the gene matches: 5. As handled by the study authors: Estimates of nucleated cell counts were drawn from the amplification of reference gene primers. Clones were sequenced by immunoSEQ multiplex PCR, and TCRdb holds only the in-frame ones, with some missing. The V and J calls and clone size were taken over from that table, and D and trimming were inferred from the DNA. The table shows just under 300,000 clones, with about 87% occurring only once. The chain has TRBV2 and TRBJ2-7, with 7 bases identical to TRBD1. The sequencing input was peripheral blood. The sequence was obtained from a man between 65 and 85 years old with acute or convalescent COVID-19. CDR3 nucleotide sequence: TGTGCCAGCAGTACAGGGACAGTGTACGAGCAGTACTTC. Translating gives CASSTGTVYEQYF.